These T cell receptor beta chains were read from a single sample in a study of cytotoxic CD8 clonotypes in ibrutinib-treated CLL. Assay used: immunoSEQ multiplex PCR; TCRdb lists only in-frame clones, some missing. The profile shows some 150,000 clones, about 72% of them singletons. Specimen: PBMCs, collected after 12 months of ibrutinib treatment. These TCRs come from a human donor with chronic lymphocytic leukemia. Each CDR3 is given with its conserved first and last residue. The order of the fields is V gene, J gene, clone size, D gene, CDR3 protein, CDR3 DNA. D genes are given only for firm matches. Clone size, where shown, is once, few, many, or a class for clones that have expanded.

TRBV10-3	TRBJ1-6	NA	NA	CAVGQGNSPLHF	TGTGCCGTTGGGCAAGGGAATTCACCCCTCCACTTT
TRBV19	TRBJ2-1	few	TRBD2	CASSILAGGNEQFF	TGTGCCAGTAGTATCCTAGCGGGAGGCAATGAGCAGTTCTTC
TRBV6-5	TRBJ1-5	NA	NA	CASSYDGNQPQHF	TGTGCCAGCAGTTACGATGGCAATCAGCCCCAGCATTTT
TRBV27	TRBJ2-7	once	NA	CASSFGLRYEQYF	TGTGCCAGCAGTTTCGGACTGCGCTACGAGCAGTACTTC
TRBV11-3	TRBJ2-3	NA	NA	CASSLYPPLLAPTDTQYF	TGTGCCAGCAGCTTATATCCCCCTCTACTAGCCCCCACAGATACGCAGTATTTT
TRBV19	TRBJ2-5	NA	NA	CASRPSSGETQYF	TGTGCCAGTCGACCTAGCTCGGGAGAGACCCAGTACTTC
TRBV9	TRBJ2-7	NA	NA	CASSVGDGFYEQYF	TGTGCCAGCAGCGTAGGGGACGGGTTCTACGAGCAGTACTTC
TRBV29-1	TRBJ1-3	NA	NA	CSVGPPEGTIYF	TGCAGCGTTGGACCCCCTGAAGGCACCATATATTTT
TRBV27	TRBJ1-4	NA	NA	CASSPNNNEKLFF	TGTGCCAGCAGCCCAAATAATAATGAAAAACTGTTTTTT
TRBV7-3	TRBJ2-5	NA	TRBD1	CASSLTGRGTQETQYF	TGTGCCAGCAGCTTAACCGGCAGGGGGACCCAAGAGACCCAGTACTTC
TRBV7-8	TRBJ2-6	few	NA	CASSYSLTGANVLTF	TGTGCCAGCAGCTACTCACTAACTGGGGCCAACGTCCTGACTTTC
TRBV27	TRBJ2-2	NA	TRBD2	CAIQKGLVGGELFF	TGTGCCATACAGAAAGGACTAGTAGGGGGGGAGCTGTTTTTT
TRBV5-1	TRBJ2-2	once	NA	CASGGWNTGELFF	TGCGCCAGCGGGGGTTGGAACACCGGGGAGCTGTTTTTT
TRBV7-3	TRBJ2-3	NA	TRBD2	CASSSKLAGVTDTQYF	TGTGCCAGCAGCTCGAAACTAGCGGGAGTTACAGATACGCAGTATTTT
TRBV28	TRBJ2-4	NA	TRBD2	CASSIRLAGQSLAKNIQYF	TGTGCCAGCAGTATTCGACTAGCGGGACAATCCCTAGCCAAAAACATTCAGTACTTC
TRBV28	TRBJ1-3	NA	NA	CASSSGLMSSGNTIYF	TGTGCCAGCAGTTCAGGACTGATGAGCTCTGGAAACACCATATATTTT
TRBV6-5	TRBJ2-1	few	NA	CASSYRDSYNEQFF	TGTGCCAGCAGTTACCGTGACTCCTACAATGAGCAGTTCTTC
TRBV29-1	TRBJ1-5	few	NA	CSVLGGSNQPQHF	TGCAGCGTTCTCGGCGGTAGCAATCAGCCCCAGCATTTT
TRBV19	TRBJ2-7	few	TRBD1	CASSIEFGTGLLSQYF	TGTGCCAGTAGTATAGAATTCGGGACAGGGCTGTTAAGTCAGTACTTC
TRBV27	TRBJ2-1	few	NA	CASSPGSSSYNEQFF	TGTGCCAGCAGTCCCGGATCGAGCTCCTACAATGAGCAGTTCTTC
TRBV7-9	TRBJ2-1	NA	TRBD2	CASSGGLANYNEQFF	TGTGCCAGCAGCGGGGGACTAGCGAATTACAATGAGCAGTTCTTC
TRBV29-1	TRBJ2-5	NA	TRBD2	CSVETSGGPSETQYF	TGCAGCGTCGAGACTAGCGGGGGTCCGTCGGAGACCCAGTACTTC